The sequence of this T cell receptor (beta chain) was determined in a study of T cell responses to AZD1222 COVID-19 vaccine. Findings of the study overall: Vaccine-associated CD4 TCRs ranged over spike, dominating at 160-218 and 743-854. Unmutated regions of variants are reportedly targeted by nearly half of spike-specific TCRs. In a largely white British group with more females than males, clonal diversity was possibly underestimated.

Sequencing used immunoSEQ multiplex PCR; TCRdb keeps in-frame clones, though not all of them. The sample carries about 64,000 clones, roughly 80% recorded once. In this sample, this clone turned up once. The antigen is not known. This TCR came from an adult who received the AZD1222 COVID-19 vaccine. Sequencing used peripheral blood, obtained 28 days after the second AZD1222 dose.

The CDR3 DNA is TGCGCCAGCAGCCAAGAGGGACTAGCGAACTACGAGCAGTACTTC. Amino acids: CASSQEGLANYEQYF. The V call is TRBV4-1, the J call TRBJ2-7; 10 bases align to TRBD2. The CDR3 sequence is 15 residues long. After removal of 0 bases from V and 3 bases from J, the junction contained 2 bases not matched to a gene. CDR1 and CDR2 (germline): MGHRA, YSYEKL.